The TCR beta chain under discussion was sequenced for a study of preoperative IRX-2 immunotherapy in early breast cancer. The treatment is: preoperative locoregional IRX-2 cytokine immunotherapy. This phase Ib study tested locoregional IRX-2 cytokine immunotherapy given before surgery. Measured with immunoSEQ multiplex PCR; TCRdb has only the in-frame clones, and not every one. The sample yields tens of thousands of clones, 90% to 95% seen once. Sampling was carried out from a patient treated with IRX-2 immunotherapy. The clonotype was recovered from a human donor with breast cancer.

Here the CDR3 DNA reads TGCAGCGTTGAAGAAACAAGGGCCACTGAAGCTTTCTTT. Its protein is CSVEETRATEAFF. The chain uses TRBV29-1 and TRBJ1-1; D remains unclear. Per the germline V gene, CDR1 is SQVTM and CDR2 is ANQGSEA. The CDR3 extends over 13 amino acids. Trimming took off 0 bases at V and 4 bases at J, with 9 bases between the two ends.